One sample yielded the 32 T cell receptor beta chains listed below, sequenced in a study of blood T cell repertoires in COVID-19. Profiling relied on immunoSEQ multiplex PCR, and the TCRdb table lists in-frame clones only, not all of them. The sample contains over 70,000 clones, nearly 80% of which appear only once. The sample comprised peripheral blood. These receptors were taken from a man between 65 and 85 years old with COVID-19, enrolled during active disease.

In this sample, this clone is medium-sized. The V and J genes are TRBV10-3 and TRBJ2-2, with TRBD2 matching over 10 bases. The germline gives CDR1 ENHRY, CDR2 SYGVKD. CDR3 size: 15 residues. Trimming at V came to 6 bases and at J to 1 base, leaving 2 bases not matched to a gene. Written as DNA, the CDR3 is TGTGCCATCAGCTCTAGCGGGGGGAACACCGGGGAGCTGTTTTTT. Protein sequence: CAISSSGGNTGELFF.

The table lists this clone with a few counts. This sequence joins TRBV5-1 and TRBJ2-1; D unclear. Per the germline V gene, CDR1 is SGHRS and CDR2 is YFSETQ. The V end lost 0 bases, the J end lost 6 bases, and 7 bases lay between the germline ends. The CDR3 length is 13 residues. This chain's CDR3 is CASSLESVNEQFF. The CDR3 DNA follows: TGCGCCAGCAGCTTGGAGAGTGTCAATGAGCAGTTCTTC.

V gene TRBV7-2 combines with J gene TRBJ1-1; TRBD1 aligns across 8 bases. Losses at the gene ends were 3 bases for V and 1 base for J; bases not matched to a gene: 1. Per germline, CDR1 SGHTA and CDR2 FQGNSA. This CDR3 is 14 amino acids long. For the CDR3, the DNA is TGTGCCAGCAGCTTCGGACAGGGGAACACTGAAGCTTTCTTT. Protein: CASSFGQGNTEAFF.

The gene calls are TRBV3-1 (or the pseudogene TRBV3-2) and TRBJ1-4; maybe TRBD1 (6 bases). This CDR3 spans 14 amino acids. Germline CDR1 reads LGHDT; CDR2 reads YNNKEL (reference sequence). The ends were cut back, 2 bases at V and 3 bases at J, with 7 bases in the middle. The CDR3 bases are TGTGCCAGCAGCCAATGGACAGCTAATGAAAAACTGTTTTTT. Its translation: CASSQWTANEKLFF.

The CDR3 reads CATSDLKSGKETQYF. The CDR3 DNA is TGTGCCACCAGTGATTTGAAGTCAGGCAAAGAGACCCAGTACTTC. The chain is built from TRBV24-1 and TRBJ2-5; D remains unclear. The CDR3 contains 15 residues. V was shortened by 0 bases and J by 3 bases, with 10 bases between the two germline ends. Germline assignment: CDR1 KGHDR and CDR2 SFDVKD.

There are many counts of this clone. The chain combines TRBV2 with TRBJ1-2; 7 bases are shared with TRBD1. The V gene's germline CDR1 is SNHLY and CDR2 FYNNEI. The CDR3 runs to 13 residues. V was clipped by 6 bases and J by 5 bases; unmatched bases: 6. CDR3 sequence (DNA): TGTGCCAGCAGCCCGACAGGGTTGTATGGCTACACCTTC. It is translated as CASSPTGLYGYTF.

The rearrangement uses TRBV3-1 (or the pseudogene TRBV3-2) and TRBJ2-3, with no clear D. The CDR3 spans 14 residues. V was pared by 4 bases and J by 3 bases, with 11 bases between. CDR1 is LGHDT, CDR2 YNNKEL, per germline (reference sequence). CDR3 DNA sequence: TGTGCCAGCAGCCCCCGAGGTTCGACAGATACGCAGTATTTT. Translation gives CASSPRGSTDTQYF.

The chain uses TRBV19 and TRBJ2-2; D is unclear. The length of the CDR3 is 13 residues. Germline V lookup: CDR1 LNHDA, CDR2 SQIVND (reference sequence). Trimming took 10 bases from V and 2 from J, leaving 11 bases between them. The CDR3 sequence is CAIRDTNTGELFF. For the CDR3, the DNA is TGTGCCATTAGAGACACCAACACCGGGGAGCTGTTTTTT.

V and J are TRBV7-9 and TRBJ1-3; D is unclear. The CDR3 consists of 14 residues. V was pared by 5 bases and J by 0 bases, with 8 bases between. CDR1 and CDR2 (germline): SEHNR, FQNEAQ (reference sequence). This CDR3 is CASSRGSSGNTIYF. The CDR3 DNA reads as TGTGCCAGCAGCAGAGGGAGCTCTGGAAACACCATATATTTT.

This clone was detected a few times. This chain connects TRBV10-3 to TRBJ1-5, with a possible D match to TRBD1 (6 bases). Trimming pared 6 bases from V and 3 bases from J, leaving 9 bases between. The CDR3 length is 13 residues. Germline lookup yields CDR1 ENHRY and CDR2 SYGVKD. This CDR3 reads CAIRGDNNQPQHF. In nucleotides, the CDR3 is TGTGCCATCAGAGGGGACAACAATCAGCCCCAGCATTTT.

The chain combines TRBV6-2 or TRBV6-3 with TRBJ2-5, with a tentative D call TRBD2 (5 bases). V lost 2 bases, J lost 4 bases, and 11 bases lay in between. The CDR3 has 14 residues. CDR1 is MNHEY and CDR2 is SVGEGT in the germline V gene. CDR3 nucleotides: TGTGCCAGCAGTTACGGGCTAGCTATAGAGACCCAGTACTTC. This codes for CASSYGLAIETQYF.

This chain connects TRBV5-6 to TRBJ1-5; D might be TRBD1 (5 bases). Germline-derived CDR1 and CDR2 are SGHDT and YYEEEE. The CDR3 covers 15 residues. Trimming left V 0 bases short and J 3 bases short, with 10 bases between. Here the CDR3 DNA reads TGTGCCAGCAGCTTGGCCAGGGCAGACAATCAGCCCCAGCATTTT. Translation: CASSLARADNQPQHF.

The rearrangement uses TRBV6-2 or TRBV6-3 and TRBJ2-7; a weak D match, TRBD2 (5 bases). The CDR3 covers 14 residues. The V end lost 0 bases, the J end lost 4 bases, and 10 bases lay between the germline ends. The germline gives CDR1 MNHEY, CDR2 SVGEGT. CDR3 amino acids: CASSYSGLNYEQYF. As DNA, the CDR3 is TGTGCCAGCAGTTACTCTGGACTCAATTACGAGCAGTACTTC.

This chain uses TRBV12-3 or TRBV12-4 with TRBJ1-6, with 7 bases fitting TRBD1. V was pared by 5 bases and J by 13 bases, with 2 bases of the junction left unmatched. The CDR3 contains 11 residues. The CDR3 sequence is CASSEQGPLHF. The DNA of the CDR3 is TGTGCCAGCAGTGAACAGGGGCCCCTCCACTTT.

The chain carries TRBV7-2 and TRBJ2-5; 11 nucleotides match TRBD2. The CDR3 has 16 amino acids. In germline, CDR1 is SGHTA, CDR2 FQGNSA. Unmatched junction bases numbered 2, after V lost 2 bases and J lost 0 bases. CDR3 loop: CASSLRLAGNQETQYF. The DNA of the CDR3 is TGTGCCAGCAGCTTACGACTAGCGGGGAACCAAGAGACCCAGTACTTC.

CDR3 in amino acids: CASSNVQGMNTEAFF. DNA of the CDR3: TGCGCCAGCAGCAACGTACAGGGGATGAACACTGAAGCTTTCTTT. This rearrangement joins TRBV10-2 to TRBJ1-1; TRBD1 agrees at 7 bases. Unmatched junction bases numbered 7, after V lost 6 bases and J lost 0 bases. The germline V gene encodes CDR1 WSHSY and CDR2 SAAADI. CDR3 size: 15 residues.

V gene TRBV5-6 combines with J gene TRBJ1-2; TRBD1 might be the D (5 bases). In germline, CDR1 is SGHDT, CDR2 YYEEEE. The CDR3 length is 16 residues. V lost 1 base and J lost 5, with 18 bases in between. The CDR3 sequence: CASSLFRERSLYGYTF. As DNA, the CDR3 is TGTGCCAGCAGCTTGTTCAGGGAAAGGTCCCTGTATGGCTACACCTTC.

CDR3 bases: TGTGCCACCTGCGCGGGGGATCGGTGGACTGAAGCTTTCTTT. It codes for CATCAGDRWTEAFF. The V call is TRBV6-5, the J call TRBJ1-1, with D tentatively TRBD1 (5 bases). V was pared by 10 bases and J by 5 bases, with 20 bases between. The CDR3 extends over 14 amino acids. Germline V gene sequence: CDR1 MNHEY, CDR2 SVGAGI.

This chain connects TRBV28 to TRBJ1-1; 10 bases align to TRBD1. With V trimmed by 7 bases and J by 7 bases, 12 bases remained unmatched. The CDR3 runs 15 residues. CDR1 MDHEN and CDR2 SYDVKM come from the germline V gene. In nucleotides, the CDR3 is TGTGCCAGCACGGGGACAGGGGTCCCCGGGGGTGAAGCTTTCTTT. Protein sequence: CASTGTGVPGGEAFF.

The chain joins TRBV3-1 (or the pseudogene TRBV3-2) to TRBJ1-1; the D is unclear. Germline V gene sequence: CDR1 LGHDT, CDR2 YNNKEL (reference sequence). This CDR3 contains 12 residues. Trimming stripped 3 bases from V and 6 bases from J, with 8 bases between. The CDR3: CASSQYSAEAFF. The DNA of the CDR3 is TGTGCCAGCAGCCAGTATAGCGCTGAAGCTTTCTTT.

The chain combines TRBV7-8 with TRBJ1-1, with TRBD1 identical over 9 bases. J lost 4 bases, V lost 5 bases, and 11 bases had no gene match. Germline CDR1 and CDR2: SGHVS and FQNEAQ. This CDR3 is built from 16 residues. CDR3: CASSPPGTGRGTEAFF. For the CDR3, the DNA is TGTGCCAGCAGCCCCCCCGGGACAGGGAGGGGCACTGAAGCTTTCTTT.

CDR3 bases: TGTGCCAGTAGGGAGGCGGGGAGGTTGAACACTGAAGCTTTCTTT. Translated: CASREAGRLNTEAFF. The gene calls are TRBV19 and TRBJ1-1, with no clear D. V lost 6 bases to trimming and J lost 0 bases, with 14 bases between them. The CDR3 is made up of 15 amino acids. The germline gives CDR1 LNHDA, CDR2 SQIVND (reference sequence).

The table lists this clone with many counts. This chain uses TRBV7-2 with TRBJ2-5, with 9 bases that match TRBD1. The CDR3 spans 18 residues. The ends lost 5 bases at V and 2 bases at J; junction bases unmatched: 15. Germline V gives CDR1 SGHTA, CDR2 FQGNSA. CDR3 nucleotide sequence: TGTGCCAGCAGCCCTAGGGGGACAGGGTCATTAGGGCAAGAGACCCAGTACTTC. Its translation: CASSPRGTGSLGQETQYF.

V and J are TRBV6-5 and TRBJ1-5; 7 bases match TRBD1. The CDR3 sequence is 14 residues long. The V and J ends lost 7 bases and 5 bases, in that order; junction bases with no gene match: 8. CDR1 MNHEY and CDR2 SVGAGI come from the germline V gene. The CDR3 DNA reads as TGTGCCAGCATCCCCGAGACAGGGTATCAGCCCCAGCATTTT. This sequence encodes CASIPETGYQPQHF.

This chain's CDR3 is CASSLQRIGDTQYF. In nucleotides, the CDR3 is TGCGCCAGCAGCTTGCAACGAATTGGCGATACGCAGTATTTT. J is TRBJ2-3 and V is TRBV5-1, with D hard to call. The CDR3 runs to 14 residues. Trimming took 1 base from V and 6 from J, leaving 12 bases between them. Germline loops: CDR1 SGHRS, CDR2 YFSETQ.

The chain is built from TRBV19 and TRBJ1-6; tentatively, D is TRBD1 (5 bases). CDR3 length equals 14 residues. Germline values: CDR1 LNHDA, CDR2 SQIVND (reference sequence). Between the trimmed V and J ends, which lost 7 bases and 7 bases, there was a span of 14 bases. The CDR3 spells CASNPPGFNSPLHF. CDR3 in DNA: TGTGCCAGTAACCCTCCAGGGTTCAATTCACCCCTCCACTTT.

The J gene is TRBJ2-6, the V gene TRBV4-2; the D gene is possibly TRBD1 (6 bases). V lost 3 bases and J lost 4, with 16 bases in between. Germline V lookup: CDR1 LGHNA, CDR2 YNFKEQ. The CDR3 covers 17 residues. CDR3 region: CASSQTRTGSGANVLTF. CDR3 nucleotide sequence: TGTGCCAGCAGCCAGACACGAACAGGGTCCGGGGCCAACGTCCTGACTTTC.

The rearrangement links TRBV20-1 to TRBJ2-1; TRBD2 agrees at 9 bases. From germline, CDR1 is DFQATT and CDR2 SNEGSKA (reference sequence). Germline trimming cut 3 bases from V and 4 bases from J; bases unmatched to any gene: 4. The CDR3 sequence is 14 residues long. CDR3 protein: CSASASGEYNEQFF. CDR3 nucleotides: TGCAGTGCTAGTGCTAGCGGGGAGTACAATGAGCAGTTCTTC.

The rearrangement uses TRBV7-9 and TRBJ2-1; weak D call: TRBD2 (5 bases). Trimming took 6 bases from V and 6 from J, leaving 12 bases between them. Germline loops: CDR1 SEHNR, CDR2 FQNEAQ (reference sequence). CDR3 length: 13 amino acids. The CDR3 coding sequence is TGTGCCAGCAGTCGGAGGTCGGGCAATGAGCAGTTCTTC. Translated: CASSRRSGNEQFF.

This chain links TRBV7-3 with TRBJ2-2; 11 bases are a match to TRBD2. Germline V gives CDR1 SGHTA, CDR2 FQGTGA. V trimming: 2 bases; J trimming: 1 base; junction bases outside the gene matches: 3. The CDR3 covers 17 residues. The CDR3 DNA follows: TGTGCCAGCAGCTTACTAGCGGGGGGCAAGAACACCGGGGAGCTGTTTTTT. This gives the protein CASSLLAGGKNTGELFF.

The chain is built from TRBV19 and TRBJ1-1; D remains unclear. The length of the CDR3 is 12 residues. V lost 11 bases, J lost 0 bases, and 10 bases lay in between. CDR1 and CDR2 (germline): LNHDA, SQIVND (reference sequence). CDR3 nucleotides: TGTGCCGCGGGAGGGCTGAACACTGAAGCTTTCTTT. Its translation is CAAGGLNTEAFF.

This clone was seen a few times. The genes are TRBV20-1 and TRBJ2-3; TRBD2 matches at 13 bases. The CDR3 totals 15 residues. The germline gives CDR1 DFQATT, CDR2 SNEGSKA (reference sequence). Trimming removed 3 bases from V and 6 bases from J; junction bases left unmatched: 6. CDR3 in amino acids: CSASLGTSGADTQYF. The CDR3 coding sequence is TGCAGTGCTAGTTTGGGGACTAGCGGGGCGGATACGCAGTATTTT.